This TCR beta chain came from a study of T cells in Graves' hyperthyroidism and ophthalmopathy. Study observations and caveats: Also found in blood were most expanded thyroid clonotypes above 0.001.

Regions amplified from RNA transcripts were the TCR beta CDR3 regions. The HTBI primer set drove a first-round RT-PCR of the TCR CDR3. TCRdb independently ran MiXCR on the multiplex PCR reads; one entry per CDR3 protein. The table records about 200,000 distinct CDR3 sequences, over 15% of them present only once. This clonotype was seen a handful of times. What it binds is not known. The germline V gene has CDR1 LNHDA and CDR2 SQIVND (reference sequence). The CDR3 consists of 14 residues. With a duration under 2 months, the hyperthyroidism was newly diagnosed in patients aged 18 to 65. Clinical symptoms, serum thyroxine, TRAb, thyroid ultrasound and orbital computed tomography established diagnosis.

The sequence came from a man in his fifties with Graves' hyperthyroidism. The sample taken for sequencing was blood. The chain combines TRBV19 with TRBJ2-1; TRBD2 matches at 9 bases. The J call is doubtful: the DNA matches TRBJ2-7 better. In DNA form, the CDR3 reads TGTGCCAGTAGTCTTTCTGGACTAGCGAATGAGCAGTACTTC. Protein product: CASSLSGLANEQYF.